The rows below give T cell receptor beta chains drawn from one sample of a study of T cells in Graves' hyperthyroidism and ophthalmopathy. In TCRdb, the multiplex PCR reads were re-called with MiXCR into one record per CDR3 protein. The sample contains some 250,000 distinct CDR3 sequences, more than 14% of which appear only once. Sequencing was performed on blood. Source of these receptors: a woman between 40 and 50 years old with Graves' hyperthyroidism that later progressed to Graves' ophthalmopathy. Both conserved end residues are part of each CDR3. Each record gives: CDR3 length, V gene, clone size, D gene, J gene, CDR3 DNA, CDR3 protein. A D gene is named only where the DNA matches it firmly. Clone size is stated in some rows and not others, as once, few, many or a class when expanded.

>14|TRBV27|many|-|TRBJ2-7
TGTGCCAGCAGTTCGTTAAACGACCTCTACGAGCAGTACTTC
CASSSLNDLYEQYF
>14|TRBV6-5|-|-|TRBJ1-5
TGTGCCAGCAGTTACAGGGCAGGGGTCCAGCCCCAGCATTTT
CASSYRAGVQPQHF
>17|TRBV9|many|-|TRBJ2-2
TGTGCCAGCAGCGTGGTACCGACCGGGACGGTTACCGGGGAGCTGTTTTTT
CASSVVPTGTVTGELFF
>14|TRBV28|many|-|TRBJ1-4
TGTGCCAGCAGAGAGACAGTCCTCAATGAAAAACTGTTTTTT
CASRETVLNEKLFF
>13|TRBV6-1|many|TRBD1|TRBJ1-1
TGTGCCAGCAGGAAACAGGGGGCCACTGAAGCTTTCTTT
CASRKQGATEAFF
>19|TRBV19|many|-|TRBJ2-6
TGTGCCAGTACCACGCCCCGTTTACGGGACGGCTCTGGGGCCAACGTCCTGACTTTC
CASTTPRLRDGSGANVLTF
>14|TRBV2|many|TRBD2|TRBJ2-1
TGTGCCAGCAGGGGAGCGGGAATCTACAATGAGCAGTTCTTC
CASRGAGIYNEQFF
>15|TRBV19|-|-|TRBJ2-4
TGTGCCAGTAGTCCGGGACCGCATGAAATTGACATTCAGTACTTC
CASSPGPHEIDIQYF
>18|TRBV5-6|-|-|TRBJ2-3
TGTGCCAGCAGCTTTTTTCTGAGCGGGCGGGCCCTGACAGATACGCAGTGTTTT
CASSFFLSGRALTDTQCF
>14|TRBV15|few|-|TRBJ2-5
TGTGCCACCAGCAGAGCCTCGAGGGGGACTCCCTGCGACTTC
CATSRASRGTPCDF
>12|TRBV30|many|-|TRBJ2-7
TGTGCCTGGAGTCCTATCTCCTACGAGCAGTACTTC
CAWSPISYEQYF